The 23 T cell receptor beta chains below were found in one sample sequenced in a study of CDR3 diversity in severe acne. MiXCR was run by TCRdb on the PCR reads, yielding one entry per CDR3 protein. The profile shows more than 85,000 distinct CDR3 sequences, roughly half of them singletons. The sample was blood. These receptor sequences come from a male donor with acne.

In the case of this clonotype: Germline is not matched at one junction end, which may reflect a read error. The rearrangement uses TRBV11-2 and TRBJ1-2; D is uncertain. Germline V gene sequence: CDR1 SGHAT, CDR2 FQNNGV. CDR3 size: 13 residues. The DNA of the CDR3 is TGTGCCGGCAGCCCAGGAAAGATTTATGGCTACACCTTC. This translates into CAGSPGKIYGYTF.

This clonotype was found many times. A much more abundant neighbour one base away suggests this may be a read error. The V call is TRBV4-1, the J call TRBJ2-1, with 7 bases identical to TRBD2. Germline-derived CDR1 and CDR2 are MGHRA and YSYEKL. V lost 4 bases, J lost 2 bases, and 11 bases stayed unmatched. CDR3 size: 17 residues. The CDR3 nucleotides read TGCGCCAGCAGCCCCCCCCCCCGCGGGAGCCCCTACAATGAGCAGTTCTTC. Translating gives CASSPPPRGSPYNEQFF.

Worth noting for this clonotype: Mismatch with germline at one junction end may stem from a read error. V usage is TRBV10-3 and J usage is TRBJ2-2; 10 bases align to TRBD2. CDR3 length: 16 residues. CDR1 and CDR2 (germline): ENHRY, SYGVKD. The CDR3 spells CAISERTSGNTRELFF. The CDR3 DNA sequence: TGTGCCATCAGTGAGAGGACTAGCGGAAACACCAGGGAGCTGTTTTTT.

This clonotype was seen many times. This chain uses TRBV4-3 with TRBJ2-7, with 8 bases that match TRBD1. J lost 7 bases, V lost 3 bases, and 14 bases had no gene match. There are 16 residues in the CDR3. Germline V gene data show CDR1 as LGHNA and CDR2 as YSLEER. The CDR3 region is CASSQQVPGQVGEQYF. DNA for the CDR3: TGCGCCAGCAGCCAGCAGGTTCCGGGACAGGTTGGAGAGCAGTACTTC.

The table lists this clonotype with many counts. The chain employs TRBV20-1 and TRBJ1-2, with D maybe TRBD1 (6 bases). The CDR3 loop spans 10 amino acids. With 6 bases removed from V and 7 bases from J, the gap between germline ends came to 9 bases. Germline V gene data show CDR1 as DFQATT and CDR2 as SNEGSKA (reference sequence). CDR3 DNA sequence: TGCAGTGCCTCCAGGGGTGGCTACACCTTC. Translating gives CSASRGGYTF.

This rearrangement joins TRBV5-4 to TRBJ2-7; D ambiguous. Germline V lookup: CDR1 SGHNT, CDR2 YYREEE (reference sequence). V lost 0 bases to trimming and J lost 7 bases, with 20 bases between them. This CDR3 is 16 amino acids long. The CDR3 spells CASSLESISSQEEQYF. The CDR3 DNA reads TGTGCCAGCAGCTTGGAAAGTATTAGCAGCCAGGAGGAGCAGTACTTC.

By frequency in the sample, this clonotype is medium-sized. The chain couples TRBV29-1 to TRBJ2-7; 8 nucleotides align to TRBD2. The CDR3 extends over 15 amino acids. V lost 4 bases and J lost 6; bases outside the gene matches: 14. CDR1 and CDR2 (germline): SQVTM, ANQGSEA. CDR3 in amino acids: CSVGGHGRASGEQYF. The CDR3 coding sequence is TGCAGCGTTGGGGGGCACGGGAGGGCCTCAGGCGAGCAGTACTTC.

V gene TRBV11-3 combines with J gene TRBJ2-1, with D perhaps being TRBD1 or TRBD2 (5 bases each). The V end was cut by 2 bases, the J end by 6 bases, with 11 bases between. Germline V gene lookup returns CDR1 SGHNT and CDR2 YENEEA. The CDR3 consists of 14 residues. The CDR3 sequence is CASSLTGATNEQFF. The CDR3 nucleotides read TGTGCCAGCAGCTTAACCGGGGCCACCAATGAGCAGTTCTTC.

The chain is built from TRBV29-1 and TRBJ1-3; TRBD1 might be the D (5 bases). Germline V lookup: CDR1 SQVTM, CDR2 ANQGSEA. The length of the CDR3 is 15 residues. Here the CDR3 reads CSEESYRTTGNTIYF. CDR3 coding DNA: TGCAGTGAGGAGTCGTACCGGACAACTGGAAACACCATATATTTT.

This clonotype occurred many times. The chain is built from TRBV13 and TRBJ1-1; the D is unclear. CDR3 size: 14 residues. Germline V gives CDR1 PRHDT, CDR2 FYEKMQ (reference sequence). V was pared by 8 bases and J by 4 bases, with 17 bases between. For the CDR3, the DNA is TGTGCCAGCGGCGTCGTAGGGATGGGCACTGAAGCTTTCTTT. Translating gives CASGVVGMGTEAFF.

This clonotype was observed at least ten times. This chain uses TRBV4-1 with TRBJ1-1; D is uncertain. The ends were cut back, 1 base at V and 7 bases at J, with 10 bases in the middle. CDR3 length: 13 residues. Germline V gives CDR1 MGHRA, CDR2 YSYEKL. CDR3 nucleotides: TGCGCCAGCAGCCAAGTGGTCGTCCTTGAAGCTTTCTTT. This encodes CASSQVVVLEAFF.

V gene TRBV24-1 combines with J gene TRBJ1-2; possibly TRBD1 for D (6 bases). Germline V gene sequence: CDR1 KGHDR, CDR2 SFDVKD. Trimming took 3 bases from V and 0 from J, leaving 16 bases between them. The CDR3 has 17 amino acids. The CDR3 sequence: CATSDAGTRRTNYGYTF. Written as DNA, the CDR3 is TGTGCCACCAGTGATGCCGGGACAAGGAGAACTAACTATGGCTACACCTTC.

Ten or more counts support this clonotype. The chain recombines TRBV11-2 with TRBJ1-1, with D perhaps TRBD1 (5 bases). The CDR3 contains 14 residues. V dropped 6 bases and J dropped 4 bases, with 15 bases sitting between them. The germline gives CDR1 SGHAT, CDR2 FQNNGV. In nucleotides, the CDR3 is TGTGCCAGCAGATCTGGGACGTATGTCACTGAAGCTTTCTTT. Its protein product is CASRSGTYVTEAFF.

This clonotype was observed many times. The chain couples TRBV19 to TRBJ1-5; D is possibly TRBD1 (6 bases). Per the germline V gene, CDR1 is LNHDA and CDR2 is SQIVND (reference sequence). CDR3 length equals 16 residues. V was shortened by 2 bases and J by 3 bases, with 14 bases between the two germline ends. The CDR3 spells CASSIFSDRYNQPQHF. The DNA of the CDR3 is TGTGCCAGTAGTATATTTTCGGACAGATACAATCAGCCCCAGCATTTT.

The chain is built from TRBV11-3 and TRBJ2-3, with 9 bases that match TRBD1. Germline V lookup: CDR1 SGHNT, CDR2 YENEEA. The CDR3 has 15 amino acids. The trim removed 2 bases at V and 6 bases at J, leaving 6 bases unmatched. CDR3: CASSLRTGELDTQYF. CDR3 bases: TGTGCCAGCAGCTTAAGGACAGGGGAACTTGATACGCAGTATTTT.

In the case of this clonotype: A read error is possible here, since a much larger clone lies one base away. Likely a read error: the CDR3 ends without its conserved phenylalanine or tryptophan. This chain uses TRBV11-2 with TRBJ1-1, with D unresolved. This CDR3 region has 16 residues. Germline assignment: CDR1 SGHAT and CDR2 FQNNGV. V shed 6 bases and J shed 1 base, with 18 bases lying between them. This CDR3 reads CASRDTGWEGNTEAFS. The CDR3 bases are TGTGCCAGCAGGGATACCGGCTGGGAGGGGAACACTGAAGCTTTCTCT.

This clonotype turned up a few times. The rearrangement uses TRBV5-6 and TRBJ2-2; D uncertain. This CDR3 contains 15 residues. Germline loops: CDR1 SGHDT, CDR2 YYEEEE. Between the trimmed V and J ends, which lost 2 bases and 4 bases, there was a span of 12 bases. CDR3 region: CASSLAGYGTGELFF. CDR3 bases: TGTGCCAGCAGCTTAGCTGGGTACGGCACCGGGGAGCTGTTTTTT. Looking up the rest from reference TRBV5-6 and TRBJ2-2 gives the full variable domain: DAGVTQSPTHLIKTRGQQVTLRCSPKSGHDTVSWYQQALGQGPQFIFQYYEEEERQRGNFPDRFSGHQFPNYSSELNVNALLLGDSALYLCASSLAGYGTGELFFGEGSRLTVL.

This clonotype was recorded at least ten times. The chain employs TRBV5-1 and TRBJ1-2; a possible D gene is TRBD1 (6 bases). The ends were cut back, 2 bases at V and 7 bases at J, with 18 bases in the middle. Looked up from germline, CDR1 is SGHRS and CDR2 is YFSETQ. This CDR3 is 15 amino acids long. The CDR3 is CASSLAQGRLSGYTF. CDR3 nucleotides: TGCGCCAGCAGCTTAGCGCAGGGGAGATTGAGTGGCTACACCTTC.

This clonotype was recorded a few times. CDR3: CASSAGSSIYF. The CDR3, as DNA: TGTGCCAGCAGCGCGGGGTCCTCCATATATTTT. The chain has TRBV6-5 and TRBJ1-3, with D hard to call. Germline V gene sequence: CDR1 MNHEY, CDR2 SVGAGI. Trimming cost V 6 bases and J 11 bases, with 11 bases left between them. The CDR3 has 11 residues.

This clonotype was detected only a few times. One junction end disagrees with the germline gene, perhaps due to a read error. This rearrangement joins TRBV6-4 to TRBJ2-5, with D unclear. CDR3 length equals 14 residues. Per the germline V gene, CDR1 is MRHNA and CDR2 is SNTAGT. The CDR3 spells CASSYSSVVETQYF. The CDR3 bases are TGTGCCAGCAGTTACTCGTCGGTTGTAGAGACCCAGTACTTC.

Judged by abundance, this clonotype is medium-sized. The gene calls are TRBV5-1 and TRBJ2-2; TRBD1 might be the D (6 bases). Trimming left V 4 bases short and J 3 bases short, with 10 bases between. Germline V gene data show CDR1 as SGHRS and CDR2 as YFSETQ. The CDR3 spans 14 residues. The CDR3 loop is CASSLTGDTGELFF. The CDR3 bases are TGCGCCAGCAGCCTGACAGGCGACACCGGGGAGCTGTTTTTT. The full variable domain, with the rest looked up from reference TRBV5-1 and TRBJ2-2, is KAGVTQTPRYLIKTRGQQVTLSCSPISGHRSVSWYQQTPGQGLQFLFEYFSETQRNKGNFPGRFSGRQFSNSRSEMNVSTLELGDSALYLCASSLTGDTGELFFGEGSRLTVL.

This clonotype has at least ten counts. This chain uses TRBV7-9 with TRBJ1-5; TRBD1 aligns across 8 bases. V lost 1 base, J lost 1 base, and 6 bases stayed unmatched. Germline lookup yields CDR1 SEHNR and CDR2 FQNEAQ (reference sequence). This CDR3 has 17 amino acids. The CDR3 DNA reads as TGTGCCAGCAGCTTAGGGACAGGGACTTTGAGCAATCAGCCCCAGCATTTT. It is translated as CASSLGTGTLSNQPQHF.

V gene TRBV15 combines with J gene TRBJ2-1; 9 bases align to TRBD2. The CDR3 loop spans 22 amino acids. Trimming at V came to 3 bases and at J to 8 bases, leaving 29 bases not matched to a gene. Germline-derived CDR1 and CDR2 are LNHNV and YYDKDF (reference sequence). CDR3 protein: CATSRDLVADTHTSGRRDEQFF. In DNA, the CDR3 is TGTGCCACCAGCAGGGACCTAGTCGCCGACACACACACCAGCGGGAGGAGGGATGAGCAGTTCTTC.